The clone carrying this T cell receptor beta chain turned up a few times. Its antigen is unidentified. V lost 9 bases to trimming and J lost 5 bases, with 17 bases between them. Germline V gives CDR1 LNHDA, CDR2 SQIVND (reference sequence). The CDR3 spans 13 residues. The record originates from a study of T cells in localized non-small cell lung cancer. Study results and limitations: T cell clonality was highest in uninvolved adjacent lung, above tumor.

Profiling relied on immunoSEQ multiplex PCR, and the TCRdb table lists in-frame clones only, not all of them. The sample has 4,500 or so clones; around two fifths are singletons. Source: lung tumor tissue, taken before any cancer treatment. The clonotype was recovered from a woman aged 40-69 years with stage I lung adenocarcinoma. J is TRBJ2-7 and V is TRBV19; no reliable D call. For the CDR3, the DNA is TGTGCCAGCCCTGGCGACCGCTCGGACGAGCAGTACTTC. Its translation is CASPGDRSDEQYF. Drawing the rest from reference TRBV19 and TRBJ2-7, the complete variable domain is DGGITQSPKYLFRKEGQNVTLSCEQNLNHDAMYWYRQDPGQGLRLIYYSQIVNDFQKGDIAEGYSVSREKKESFPLTVTSAQKNPTAFYLCASPGDRSDEQYFGPGTRLTVT.